These 18 T cell receptor beta chains share one sample of origin, sequenced in a study of a mutant IDH1 vaccine in newly diagnosed glioma. TCRdb keeps only in-frame clones here, not all; method: immunoSEQ multiplex PCR. The profile shows some 42,000 clones, approximately 80% of them singletons. Their antigens are not known. Regarding time point: week 35, safety follow-up. Each vaccine dose was 300 ug of mutant IDH1 20-mer peptide, with topical imiquimod. The sample in question was PBMCs, obtained from a glioma patient whose treatment included an IDH1 peptide vaccine. The receptor set was obtained from a woman between 50 and 59 years old with glioma.

The rearrangement links TRBV9 to TRBJ2-2; TRBD2 is a possible D gene (6 bases). This CDR3 is 14 amino acids long. The germline CDR1 and CDR2 sequences are SGDLS and YYNGEE. Trimming cost V 0 bases and J 6 bases, with 9 bases left between them. The CDR3 region has the DNA TGTGCCAGCAGCGTAGAGACGGGGGCCGGGGAGCTGTTTTTT. Residues: CASSVETGAGELFF.

The chain uses TRBV7-2 and TRBJ2-1, with D possibly being TRBD1 (7 bases). This CDR3 contains 15 residues. V was clipped by 5 bases and J by 6 bases, with 17 bases between them. Germline V gene data show CDR1 as SGHTA and CDR2 as FQGNSA. CDR3 DNA: TGTGCCAGCAGCCGTCGCAGGGGGGCCGGCAATGAGCAGTTCTTC. It codes for CASSRRRGAGNEQFF.

The V call is TRBV7-9, the J call TRBJ2-1, with 7 bases that match TRBD2. This CDR3 spans 16 amino acids. The V and J ends lost 2 bases and 11 bases, in that order; junction bases with no gene match: 15. Germline lookup yields CDR1 SEHNR and CDR2 FQNEAQ (reference sequence). The CDR3 here is CASSLSGASGGVKQFF. Here the CDR3 DNA reads TGTGCCAGCAGCTTAAGCGGGGCATCTGGGGGGGTGAAGCAGTTCTTC. The whole variable domain, filled in from reference TRBV7-9 and TRBJ2-1, reads DTGVSQNPRHKITKRGQNVTFRCDPISEHNRLYWYRQTLGQGPEFLTYFQNEAQLEKSRLLSDRFSAERPKGSFSTLEIQRTEQGDSAMYLCASSLSGASGGVKQFFGPGTRLTVL.

The chain joins TRBV6-5 to TRBJ1-1; D perhaps matches TRBD1 (6 bases). The V gene's germline CDR1 is MNHEY and CDR2 SVGAGI. The CDR3 is made up of 16 amino acids. The V and J ends lost 4 bases and 0 bases respectively, with 15 bases between them. CDR3 in amino acids: CASSSDGQLMNTEAFF. DNA of the CDR3: TGTGCCAGCAGTTCCGATGGACAGCTCATGAACACTGAAGCTTTCTTT.

V usage is TRBV5-1 and J usage is TRBJ1-1, with D tentatively TRBD1 (5 bases). Germline CDR1 reads SGHRS; CDR2 reads YFSETQ. Trimming removed 2 bases at V and 2 bases at J, with 16 bases between. This CDR3 is 16 amino acids long. The CDR3 DNA sequence: TGCGCCAGCAGCTTTGGTCGTTCAGGGCTAAACACTGAAGCTTTCTTT. Protein: CASSFGRSGLNTEAFF.

The genes are TRBV6-6 and TRBJ2-7, with TRBD2 as a possible D gene (5 bases). V gave up 8 bases and J gave up 4 bases, with 24 bases separating them. The germline V gene encodes CDR1 MNHNY and CDR2 SVGAGI (reference sequence). This CDR3 has 16 amino acids. The CDR3 sequence is CASQPLRTRSPYEQYF. DNA for the CDR3: TGTGCCAGCCAACCACTCCGTACTAGATCCCCATACGAGCAGTACTTC.

This chain uses TRBV11-2 with TRBJ1-4; possibly TRBD1 for D (5 bases). CDR1 is SGHAT and CDR2 is FQNNGV in the germline V gene. Trimming shortened V by 5 bases and J by 8 bases, and 15 bases separated the two germline ends. This CDR3 spans 14 amino acids. The CDR3 region is CASSPRGGEEKLFF. The CDR3 bases are TGTGCCAGCAGCCCTCGGGGGGGGGAGGAAAAACTGTTTTTT.

This rearrangement joins TRBV6-1 to TRBJ1-1; 10 bases agree with TRBD1. V lost 4 bases, J lost 6 bases, and 8 bases stayed unmatched. Germline V gene data show CDR1 as MNHNS and CDR2 as SASEGT. CDR3 length: 15 residues. As DNA, the CDR3 is TGTGCCAGCAGTGTTTGGGGACAGGGGAAGTCTGAAGCTTTCTTT. Translating it yields CASSVWGQGKSEAFF.

This clone was counted between two and nine times. V gene TRBV10-1 combines with J gene TRBJ1-2; D is unclear. Trimming took off 6 bases at V and 0 bases at J, with 32 bases between the two ends. CDR3 length: 21 residues. Per germline, CDR1 WNHNN and CDR2 SYGVQD (reference sequence). This CDR3 is CASSEVDPRLSTPPSNYGYTF. The CDR3 DNA reads as TGCGCCAGCAGCGAAGTCGACCCTCGCCTGTCGACACCGCCTTCTAACTATGGCTACACCTTC.

The V and J genes are TRBV10-2 and TRBJ1-1; D is uncertain. Germline V gives CDR1 WSHSY, CDR2 SAAADI. The V gene lost 0 bases and the J gene lost 11 bases, with 10 bases spanning the gap. The CDR3 consists of 12 residues. This chain's CDR3 is CASSESPSGAFF. In nucleotides, the CDR3 is TGCGCCAGCAGTGAGTCCCCCTCTGGCGCTTTCTTT.

The chain has TRBV11-1 and TRBJ1-4; D is uncertain. The germline V and J ends were trimmed by 3 bases and 8 bases, with 10 bases remaining between them. CDR1 is SGHAT and CDR2 is FQDESV in the germline V gene (reference sequence). The CDR3 runs 13 residues. The CDR3 sequence: CASSFSLGEKLFF. The CDR3 DNA follows: TGTGCCAGCAGCTTCAGTTTGGGCGAAAAACTGTTTTTT.

The chain links TRBV30 to TRBJ2-2; 7 bases map to TRBD1. The V and J ends lost 7 bases and 4 bases, in that order; junction bases with no gene match: 9. This CDR3 has 14 residues. The germline CDR1 and CDR2 sequences are GTSNPN and SVGIG (reference sequence). The CDR3 DNA follows: TGTGCCTCCCCTCGGGGACAGCGCACCGGGGAGCTGTTTTTT. As protein: CASPRGQRTGELFF.

The chain combines TRBV9 with TRBJ2-2; 10 nucleotides agree with TRBD1. The germline V gene has CDR1 SGDLS and CDR2 YYNGEE. J gave up 9 bases and V 3 bases, and 8 bases lay outside the gene matches. CDR3 length: 15 residues. CDR3 bases: TGTGCCAGCAGCGGGGAGGGACAGGGGACGCGGGAGCTGTTTTTT. This translates into CASSGEGQGTRELFF.

V usage is TRBV25-1 and J usage is TRBJ2-3; D unclear. V was shortened by 3 bases and J by 8 bases, with 15 bases between the two germline ends. Per the germline V gene, CDR1 is MGHDK and CDR2 is SYGVNS. The CDR3 has 14 amino acids. CDR3: CASSDLARTGTQYF. DNA of the CDR3: TGTGCCAGCAGTGACTTAGCCCGTACGGGTACGCAGTATTTT.

The chain joins TRBV29-1 to TRBJ2-5; 8 bases are a match to TRBD1. Germline CDR1 reads SQVTM; CDR2 reads ANQGSEA. This CDR3 contains 14 residues. The junction had 9 bases not matched to a gene; V was cut back by 5 bases and J by 4 bases. CDR3 loop: CSVYRQGAVETQYF. CDR3 DNA sequence: TGCAGCGTTTATCGTCAGGGGGCGGTAGAGACCCAGTACTTC.

The rearrangement uses TRBV10-3 and TRBJ2-5, with D possibly being TRBD1 (7 bases). CDR1 is ENHRY and CDR2 is SYGVKD in the germline V gene. Trimming took off 2 bases at V and 5 bases at J, with 21 bases between the two ends. The CDR3 sequence is 17 residues long. DNA of the CDR3: TGTGCCATCAGTGAGGCCCCGAGGAGGGGGCGTATGGAGACCCAGTACTTC. Encoded protein: CAISEAPRRGRMETQYF.

On this clone: The same CDR3 is also encoded by other DNA sequences in this sample. The V call is TRBV15, the J call TRBJ1-5, with a tentative D call TRBD1 (5 bases). The CDR3 runs to 15 residues. Germline V CDR1 and CDR2: LNHNV, YYDKDF (reference sequence). V was shortened by 0 bases and J by 2 bases, with 8 bases between the two germline ends. In nucleotides, the CDR3 is TGTGCCACCAGCAGAGACCCGGGGGGCAATCAGCCCCAGCATTTT. It codes for CATSRDPGGNQPQHF.

The chain uses TRBV30 and TRBJ2-1, with unresolved D. V was clipped by 0 bases and J by 5 bases, with 8 bases between them. CDR3 length: 13 amino acids. CDR1 is GTSNPN and CDR2 is SVGIG in the germline V gene (reference sequence). The CDR3 sequence: CAWSVDSDNEQFF. As DNA, the CDR3 is TGTGCCTGGAGTGTCGATTCAGACAATGAGCAGTTCTTC.